The 25 T cell receptor beta chains below come from one sample, sequenced in a study of T cell responses to AZD1222 COVID-19 vaccine. Clones were read by immunoSEQ multiplex PCR, and TCRdb kept only the in-frame ones, dropping some. The data contain under 200,000 clones, about 89% of them singletons. The material was peripheral blood, obtained on day 0 of AZD1222 vaccination. The receptors originated from an adult in good health.

The chain employs TRBV11-2 and TRBJ1-6; weak D call: TRBD1 (5 bases). The CDR3 consists of 15 residues. V lost 0 bases, J lost 6 bases, and 9 bases lay in between. The germline V gene has CDR1 SGHAT and CDR2 FQNNGV. The CDR3 loop reads CASSLDSQGNSPLHF. In nucleotides, the CDR3 is TGTGCCAGCAGCTTAGATTCTCAGGGTAATTCACCCCTCCACTTT. Supplemented by reference TRBV11-2 and TRBJ1-6, the full variable domain reads EAGVAQSPRYKIIEKRQSVAFWCNPISGHATLYWYQQILGQGPKLLIQFQNNGVVDDSQLPKDRFSAERLKGVDSTLKIQPAKLEDSAVYLCASSLDSQGNSPLHFGNGTRLTVT.

This chain joins TRBV10-1 and TRBJ2-3; 11 bases match TRBD1. This CDR3 region has 15 residues. V lost 6 bases and J lost 3; bases outside the gene matches: 5. Germline V CDR1 and CDR2: WNHNN, SYGVQD (reference sequence). CDR3 loop: CASRPGQGDTDTQYF. The CDR3 nucleotides read TGCGCCAGCAGGCCGGGACAGGGGGATACAGATACGCAGTATTTT.

The chain joins TRBV10-3 to TRBJ2-3; TRBD1 matches at 7 bases. Germline values: CDR1 ENHRY, CDR2 SYGVKD. J was trimmed by 1 base and V by 2 bases; bases with no gene match: 9. This CDR3 spans 17 amino acids. The CDR3 DNA is TGTGCCATCAGTGAGCCGGGTAAAGGGGGCCGCACAGATACGCAGTATTTT. Its protein product is CAISEPGKGGRTDTQYF.

This clone turned up a few times. The genes are TRBV28 and TRBJ1-5; perhaps TRBD1 as D (5 bases). V lost 3 bases and J 2 bases, leaving 11 bases between the germline ends. Germline V CDR1 and CDR2: MDHEN, SYDVKM. The CDR3 loop spans 15 amino acids. The CDR3 spells CASSLGVIGNQPQHF. The CDR3 DNA sequence: TGTGCCAGCAGTTTGGGGGTAATCGGCAATCAGCCCCAGCATTTT.

The gene calls are TRBV10-1 and TRBJ1-1; D not resolved. The CDR3 contains 16 residues. V was pared by 1 base and J by 2 bases, with 14 bases between. The V gene's germline CDR1 is WNHNN and CDR2 SYGVQD (reference sequence). CDR3 nucleotide sequence: TGCGCCAGCAGTGAGTTTGCGACACGCTCAAACACTGAAGCTTTCTTT. Its protein product is CASSEFATRSNTEAFF.

V usage is TRBV11-2 and J usage is TRBJ2-1; 7 bases fit TRBD1. CDR3 size: 16 residues. Germline trimming cut 5 bases from V and 2 bases from J; bases unmatched to any gene: 9. Germline values: CDR1 SGHAT, CDR2 FQNNGV. DNA for the CDR3: TGTGCCAGCAGCCCCCTCAAAGGGACAGCCTACAATGAGCAGTTCTTC. It yields the protein CASSPLKGTAYNEQFF. Combining the CDR3 with reference TRBV11-2 and TRBJ2-1 gives the whole variable domain EAGVAQSPRYKIIEKRQSVAFWCNPISGHATLYWYQQILGQGPKLLIQFQNNGVVDDSQLPKDRFSAERLKGVDSTLKIQPAKLEDSAVYLCASSPLKGTAYNEQFFGPGTRLTVL.

The V call is TRBV24-1, the J call TRBJ2-1, with unresolved D. The V end was cut by 7 bases, the J end by 14 bases, with 23 bases between. The germline V gene has CDR1 KGHDR and CDR2 SFDVKD. CDR3 length: 14 residues. Written as DNA, the CDR3 is TGTGCCACCAGGTATGTTTTGGCCCGCTTGGTCGAGTTCTTC. Its protein is CATRYVLARLVEFF.

The genes are TRBV29-1 and TRBJ1-2; possible D gene TRBD1, 5 bases. Trimming shortened V by 7 bases and J by 8 bases, and 17 bases separated the two germline ends. CDR1 is SQVTM, CDR2 ANQGSEA, per germline. CDR3 length: 12 residues. CDR3 sequence (DNA): TGCAGCGCCCTAGGGGCAGCGGCGGGCTACACCTTC. It specifies CSALGAAAGYTF.

The rearrangement links TRBV11-1 to TRBJ2-3; D call uncertain. Germline V gives CDR1 SGHAT, CDR2 FQDESV (reference sequence). The CDR3 is 16 amino acids. Trimming removed 1 base at V and 0 bases at J, with 11 bases between. CDR3 sequence (DNA): TGTGCCAGCAGCTTAGAAGGCAGGAGAAGCACAGATACGCAGTATTTT. Its protein product is CASSLEGRRSTDTQYF. The variable domain in full, completed from reference TRBV11-1 and TRBJ2-3, reads EAEVAQSPRYKITEKSQAVAFWCDPISGHATLYWYRQILGQGPELLVQFQDESVVDDSQLPKDRFSAERLKGVDSTLKIQPAELGDSAMYLCASSLEGRRSTDTQYFGPGTRLTVL.

V gene TRBV19 combines with J gene TRBJ2-7; 7 bases line up with TRBD1. V shed 6 bases, J shed 4 bases, and the junction held 9 bases outside the gene matches. CDR3 length: 14 residues. Germline-derived CDR1 and CDR2 are LNHDA and SQIVND (reference sequence). CDR3 sequence reads: CASSVDRAGYEQYF. The CDR3 DNA reads as TGTGCCAGTAGCGTCGACAGGGCTGGATACGAGCAGTACTTC.

V and J are TRBV3-1 (or the pseudogene TRBV3-2) and TRBJ1-6; possible D gene TRBD1, 6 bases. Trimming cost V 5 bases and J 12 bases, with 17 bases left between them. Germline values: CDR1 LGHDT, CDR2 YNNKEL (reference sequence). The length of the CDR3 is 14 residues. The CDR3 nucleotides read TGTGCCAGCAGCGAACTAGGGGGAAGGAGACCCCTCCACTTT. Translation: CASSELGGRRPLHF.

The chain combines TRBV3-1 (or the pseudogene TRBV3-2) with TRBJ2-7; 9 nucleotides match TRBD2. J gave up 3 bases and V 1 base, and 4 bases lay outside the gene matches. Germline V gene sequence: CDR1 LGHDT, CDR2 YNNKEL (reference sequence). The CDR3 has 15 residues. The CDR3 sequence: CASSQVASGNYEQYF. The CDR3 region has the DNA TGTGCCAGCAGCCAAGTGGCTAGCGGGAACTACGAGCAGTACTTC.

V usage is TRBV28 and J usage is TRBJ1-1; perhaps TRBD1 as D (5 bases). V lost 6 bases, J lost 1 base, and 15 bases lay in between. The CDR3 consists of 15 residues. The germline V gene has CDR1 MDHEN and CDR2 SYDVKM. Here the CDR3 DNA reads TGTGCCAGCAGCTACCTAGGGACGGAGAACACTGAAGCTTTCTTT. It encodes CASSYLGTENTEAFF.

The rearrangement joins TRBV2 to TRBJ1-4; D possibly corresponds to TRBD1 (5 bases). Germline assignment: CDR1 SNHLY and CDR2 FYNNEI. The ends were cut back, 7 bases at V and 0 bases at J, with 15 bases in the middle. CDR3 length equals 16 residues. CDR3 amino acids: CASIPPGHATNEKLFF. CDR3 coding DNA: TGTGCCAGCATCCCCCCGGGGCACGCAACTAATGAAAAACTGTTTTTT. The full variable domain, completed using reference TRBV2 and TRBJ1-4, is EPEVTQTPSHQVTQMGQEVILRCVPISNHLYFYWYRQILGQKVEFLVSFYNNEISEKSEIFDDQFSVERPDGSNFTLKIRSTKLEDSAMYFCASIPPGHATNEKLFFGSGTQLSVL.

The chain carries TRBV28 and TRBJ1-4; maybe TRBD1 (6 bases). The V end lost 5 bases, the J end lost 7 bases, and 29 bases lay between the germline ends. Per the germline V gene, CDR1 is MDHEN and CDR2 is SYDVKM. There are 19 residues in the CDR3. The CDR3 region has the DNA TGTGCCAGCAGTCCAAATCTTATAGGGGGGGCTATATCTAGTGAAAAACTGTTTTTT. Translating it yields CASSPNLIGGAISSEKLFF.

As for this clone: Its ends do not fully match the called genes, so a read error is possible. The chain has TRBV7-7 and TRBJ1-1; D gene unclear. The CDR3 length is 13 residues. Germline CDR1 reads SSHAT; CDR2 reads FNYEAQ (reference sequence). The CDR3 here is CASSSARDTEAFF. CDR3 nucleotide sequence: TGTGCTAGCAGCTCAGCCCGGGACACTGAAGCTTTCTTT.

The chain employs TRBV19 and TRBJ1-5, with D perhaps matching TRBD1 (6 bases). The length of the CDR3 is 13 residues. Per the germline V gene, CDR1 is LNHDA and CDR2 is SQIVND (reference sequence). V was trimmed by 7 bases and J by 5 bases, leaving 12 bases between them. The chain's CDR3 is CASKQGGDQPQHF. CDR3 DNA sequence: TGTGCCAGTAAACAGGGAGGTGATCAGCCCCAGCATTTT.

This chain connects TRBV19 to TRBJ1-2; the D is unclear. The germline V gene has CDR1 LNHDA and CDR2 SQIVND (reference sequence). The CDR3 contains 13 residues. V was trimmed by 6 bases and J by 3 bases, leaving 11 bases between them. The CDR3 nucleotides are TGTGCCAGTAGGAGAAACGAGGACTATGGCTACACCTTC. Translating gives CASRRNEDYGYTF.

V is TRBV29-1 and J is TRBJ1-1; D is unresolved. Germline V gene data show CDR1 as SQVTM and CDR2 as ANQGSEA. The V and J ends lost 7 bases and 4 bases respectively, with 16 bases between them. This CDR3 is 13 amino acids long. The CDR3 is CSAAPPRPTEAFF. In nucleotides, the CDR3 is TGCAGCGCCGCACCCCCCCGACCCACTGAAGCTTTCTTT.

CDR3 sequence reads: CASSLSSQLENEKLFF. In nucleotides, the CDR3 is TGTGCCAGCAGCTTAAGCTCTCAGCTAGAAAATGAAAAACTGTTTTTT. The genes are TRBV7-2 and TRBJ1-4; D call uncertain. Per the germline V gene, CDR1 is SGHTA and CDR2 is FQGNSA. CDR3 size: 16 residues. The ends were cut back, 2 bases at V and 5 bases at J, with 15 bases in the middle.

This clone was recorded once. V usage is TRBV5-1 and J usage is TRBJ2-1, with 8 bases aligning to TRBD2. The V gene's germline CDR1 is SGHRS and CDR2 YFSETQ. CDR3 length: 14 amino acids. J gave up 4 bases and V 2 bases, and 2 bases lay outside the gene matches. The CDR3 sequence: CASSFGGDYNEQFF. CDR3 bases: TGCGCCAGCAGCTTCGGGGGGGATTACAATGAGCAGTTCTTC.

The rearrangement uses TRBV30 and TRBJ2-7; 9 bases agree with TRBD2. Germline V gene data show CDR1 as GTSNPN and CDR2 as SVGIG (reference sequence). The junction had 15 bases not matched to a gene; V was cut back by 3 bases and J by 6 bases. The CDR3 loop spans 16 amino acids. CDR3 protein: CAWSGSSGSRDGEQYF. CDR3 DNA sequence: TGTGCCTGGAGCGGGAGTAGCGGGAGCAGGGATGGCGAGCAGTACTTC.

The CDR3 region has the DNA TGTGCCACCAGTGAACCCGTTGACAGGGGAGGAGGGACTGAAGCTTTCTTT. Its protein is CATSEPVDRGGGTEAFF. The rearrangement uses TRBV24-1 and TRBJ1-1, with 8 bases fitting TRBD1. The CDR3 contains 17 residues. Germline values: CDR1 KGHDR, CDR2 SFDVKD. J was trimmed by 5 bases and V by 4 bases; bases with no gene match: 14.

The J gene is TRBJ1-3, the V gene TRBV21-1. TRBV21-1 is a listed pseudogene. The CDR3 runs to 14 residues. The CDR3 coding sequence is TGTGCCAACCTCCCCGACGGAGGTGGAAACACCATATATTTT. It is translated as CANLPDGGGNTIYF.

The V and J genes are TRBV19 and TRBJ1-4, with no clear D. The CDR3 length is 12 residues. V was trimmed by 4 bases and J by 14 bases, leaving 14 bases between them. Germline V gene sequence: CDR1 LNHDA, CDR2 SQIVND (reference sequence). The CDR3: CASSRHVGDLFF. For the CDR3, the DNA is TGTGCCAGTAGTAGACACGTTGGGGATCTGTTTTTT.